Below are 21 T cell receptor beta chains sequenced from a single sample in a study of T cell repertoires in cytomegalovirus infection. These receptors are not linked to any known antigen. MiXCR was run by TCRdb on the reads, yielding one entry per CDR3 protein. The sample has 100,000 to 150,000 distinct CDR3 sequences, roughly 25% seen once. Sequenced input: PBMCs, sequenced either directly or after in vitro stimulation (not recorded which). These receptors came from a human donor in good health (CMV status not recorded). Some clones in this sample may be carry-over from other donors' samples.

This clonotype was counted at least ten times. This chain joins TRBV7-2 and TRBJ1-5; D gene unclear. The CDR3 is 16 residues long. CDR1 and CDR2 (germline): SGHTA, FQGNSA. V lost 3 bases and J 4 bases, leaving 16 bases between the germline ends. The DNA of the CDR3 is TGTGCCAGCAGCTTTGGGCCCCAGACCCGGAATCAGCCCCAGCATTTT. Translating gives CASSFGPQTRNQPQHF.

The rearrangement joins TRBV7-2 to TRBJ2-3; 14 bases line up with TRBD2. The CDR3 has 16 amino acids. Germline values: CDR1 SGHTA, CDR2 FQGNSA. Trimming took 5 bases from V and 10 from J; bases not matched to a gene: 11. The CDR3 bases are TGTGCCAGCAGCCGGACTAGCGGGAGGACCTTTTCGGCGCAGTATTTT. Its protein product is CASSRTSGRTFSAQYF.

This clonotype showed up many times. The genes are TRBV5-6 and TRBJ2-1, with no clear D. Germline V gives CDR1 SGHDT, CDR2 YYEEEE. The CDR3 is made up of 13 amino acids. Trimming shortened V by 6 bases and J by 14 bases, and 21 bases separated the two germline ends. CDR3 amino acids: CASTATVTMSEFF. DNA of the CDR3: TGTGCCAGCACCGCGACTGTTACAATGAGTGAGTTCTTC.

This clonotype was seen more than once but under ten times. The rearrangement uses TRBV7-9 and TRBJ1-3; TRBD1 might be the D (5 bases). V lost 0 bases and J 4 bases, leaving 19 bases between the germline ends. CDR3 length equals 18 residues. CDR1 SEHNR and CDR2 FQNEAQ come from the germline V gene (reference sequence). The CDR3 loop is CASSLAPPGRARGNTIYF. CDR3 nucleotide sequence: TGTGCCAGCAGCTTAGCCCCCCCGGGCAGGGCCCGGGGAAACACCATATATTTT.

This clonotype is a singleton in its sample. CDR3 sequence (DNA): TGTGCCAGCAGTGAATTTAACAGCCCCAGACTATACGGCTACACCTTC. Residues: CASSEFNSPRLYGYTF. The chain links TRBV2 to TRBJ1-2; D unresolved. The CDR3 contains 16 residues. The germline gives CDR1 SNHLY, CDR2 FYNNEI. The germline V and J ends were trimmed by 2 bases and 8 bases, with 21 bases remaining between them.

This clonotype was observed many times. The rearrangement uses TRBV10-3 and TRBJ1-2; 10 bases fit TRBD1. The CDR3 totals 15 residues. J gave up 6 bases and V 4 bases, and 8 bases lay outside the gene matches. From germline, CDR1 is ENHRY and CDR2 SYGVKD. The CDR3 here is CAISAWDRGANGYTF. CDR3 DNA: TGTGCCATCAGTGCATGGGACAGGGGCGCCAATGGCTACACCTTC.

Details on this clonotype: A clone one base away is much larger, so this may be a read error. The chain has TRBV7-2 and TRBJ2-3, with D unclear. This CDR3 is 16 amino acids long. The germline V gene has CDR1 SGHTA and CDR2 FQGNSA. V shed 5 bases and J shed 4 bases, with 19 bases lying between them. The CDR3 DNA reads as TGTGCCAGCAGCCATCGGCCCCGCCACGGCGCAGATACGCAGTATTTT. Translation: CASSHRPRHGADTQYF.

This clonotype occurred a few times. Written as DNA, the CDR3 is TGTGCCAGCAGCTTTGGACTAGCGGTAGCCAAAAACATTCAGTACTTC. Its translation: CASSFGLAVAKNIQYF. V usage is TRBV7-9 and J usage is TRBJ2-4, with TRBD2 matching over 10 bases. Germline V gives CDR1 SEHNR, CDR2 FQNEAQ (reference sequence). CDR3 length: 16 residues. The J segment lost 0 bases and the V segment lost 3 bases, leaving 2 bases of the junction unmatched.

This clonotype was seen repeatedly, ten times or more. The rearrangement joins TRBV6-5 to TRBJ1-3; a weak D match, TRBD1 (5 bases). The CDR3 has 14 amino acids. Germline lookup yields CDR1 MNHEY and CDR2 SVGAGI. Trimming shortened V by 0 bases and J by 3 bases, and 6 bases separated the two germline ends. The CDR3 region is CASSYSGVGNTIYF. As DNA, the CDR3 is TGTGCCAGCAGTTACTCAGGGGTTGGAAACACCATATATTTT.

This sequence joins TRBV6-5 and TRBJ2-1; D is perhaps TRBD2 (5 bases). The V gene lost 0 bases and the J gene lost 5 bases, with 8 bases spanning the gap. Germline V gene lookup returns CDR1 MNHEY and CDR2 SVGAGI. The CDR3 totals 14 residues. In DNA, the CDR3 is TGTGCCAGCAGTTACTCGAGGGCTGACAATGAGCAGTTCTTC. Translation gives CASSYSRADNEQFF.

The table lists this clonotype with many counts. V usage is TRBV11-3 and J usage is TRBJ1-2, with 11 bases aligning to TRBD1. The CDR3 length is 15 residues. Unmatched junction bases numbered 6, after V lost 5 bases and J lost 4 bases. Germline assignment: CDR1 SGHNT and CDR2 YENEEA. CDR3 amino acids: CASSRTGGAGYGYTF. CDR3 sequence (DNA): TGTGCCAGCAGCAGGACAGGGGGCGCGGGCTATGGCTACACCTTC.

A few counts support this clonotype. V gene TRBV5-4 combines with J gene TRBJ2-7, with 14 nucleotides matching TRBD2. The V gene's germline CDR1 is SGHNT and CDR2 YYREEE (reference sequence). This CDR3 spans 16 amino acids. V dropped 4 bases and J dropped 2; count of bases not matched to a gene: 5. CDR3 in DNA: TGTGCCAGCAGCCCGGGACTAGCGGGAGTACCCTACGAGCAGTACTTC. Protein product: CASSPGLAGVPYEQYF.

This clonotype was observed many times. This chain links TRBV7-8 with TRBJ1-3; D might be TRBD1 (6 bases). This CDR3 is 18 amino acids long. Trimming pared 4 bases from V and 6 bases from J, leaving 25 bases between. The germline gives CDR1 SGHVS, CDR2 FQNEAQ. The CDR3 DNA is TGTGCCAGCAGCTCCTCGGGGACCCCGGGGACAAGAACAAACACCATATATTTT. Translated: CASSSSGTPGTRTNTIYF.

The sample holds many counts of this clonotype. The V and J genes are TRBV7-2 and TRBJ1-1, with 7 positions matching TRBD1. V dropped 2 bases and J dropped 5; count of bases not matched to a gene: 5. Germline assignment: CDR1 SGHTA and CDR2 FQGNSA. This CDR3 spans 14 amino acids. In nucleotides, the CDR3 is TGTGCCAGCAGCTTACAGGGGGGGCGAACTGAAGCTTTCTTT. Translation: CASSLQGGRTEAFF.

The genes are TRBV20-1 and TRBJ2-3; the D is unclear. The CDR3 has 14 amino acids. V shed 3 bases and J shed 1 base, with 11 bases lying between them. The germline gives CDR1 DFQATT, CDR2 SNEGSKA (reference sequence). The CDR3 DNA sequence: TGCAGTGCTAGCCCGACCATCGGCACAGATACGCAGTATTTT. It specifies CSASPTIGTDTQYF.

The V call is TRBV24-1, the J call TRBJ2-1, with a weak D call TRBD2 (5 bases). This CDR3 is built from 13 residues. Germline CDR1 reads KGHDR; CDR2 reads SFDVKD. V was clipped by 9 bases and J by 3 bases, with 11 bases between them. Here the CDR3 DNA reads TGTGCCACCGTAGGACTGAACTACAATGAGCAGTTCTTC. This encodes CATVGLNYNEQFF.

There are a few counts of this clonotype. Written as DNA, the CDR3 is TGTGCCAGTAACGTAGGGCGGAACACTGAAGCTTTCTTT. Protein: CASNVGRNTEAFF. The chain is built from TRBV19 and TRBJ1-1, with no clear D. Trimming pared 7 bases from V and 1 base from J, leaving 10 bases between. The germline CDR1 and CDR2 sequences are LNHDA and SQIVND (reference sequence). The CDR3 consists of 13 residues. Full variable domain (remainder filled in from reference TRBV19 and TRBJ1-1): DGGITQSPKYLFRKEGQNVTLSCEQNLNHDAMYWYRQDPGQGLRLIYYSQIVNDFQKGDIAEGYSVSREKKESFPLTVTSAQKNPTAFYLCASNVGRNTEAFFGQGTRLTVV.

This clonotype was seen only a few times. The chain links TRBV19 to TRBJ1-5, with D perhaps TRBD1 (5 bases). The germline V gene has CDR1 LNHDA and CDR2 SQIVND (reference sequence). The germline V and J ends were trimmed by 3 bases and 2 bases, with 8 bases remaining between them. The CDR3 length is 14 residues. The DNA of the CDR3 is TGTGCCAGTAGTATTGCGACAGGCAATCAGCCCCAGCATTTT. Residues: CASSIATGNQPQHF.

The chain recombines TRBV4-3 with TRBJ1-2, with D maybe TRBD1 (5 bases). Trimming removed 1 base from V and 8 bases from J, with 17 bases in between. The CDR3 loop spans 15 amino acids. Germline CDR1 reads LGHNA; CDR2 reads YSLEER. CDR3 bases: TGCGCCAGCAGCCAAGGGGGGGACGCATCCTTCGGCTACACCTTC. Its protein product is CASSQGGDASFGYTF.

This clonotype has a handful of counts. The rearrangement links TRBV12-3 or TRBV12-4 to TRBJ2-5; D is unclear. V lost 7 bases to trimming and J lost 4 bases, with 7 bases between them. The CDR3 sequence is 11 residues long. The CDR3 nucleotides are TGTGCCAGCAAGACCAGAGAGACCCAGTACTTC. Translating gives CASKTRETQYF.

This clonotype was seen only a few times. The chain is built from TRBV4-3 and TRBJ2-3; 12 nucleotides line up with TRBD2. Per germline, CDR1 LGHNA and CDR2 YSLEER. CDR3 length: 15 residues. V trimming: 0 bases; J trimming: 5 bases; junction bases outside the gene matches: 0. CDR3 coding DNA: TGCGCCAGCAGCCAAGAGGGACTAGCGGGAGATACGCAGTATTTT. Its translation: CASSQEGLAGDTQYF.